This is a list of T cell receptor beta chains from one sample in a study of siplizumab effects on memory and regulatory T cells. The protocol was immunoSEQ multiplex PCR, while the TCRdb copy is restricted to in-frame clones and leaves out a portion. The sample carries more than 95,000 clones, 85% to 95% recorded once. The sequenced sample was CD4+ T cells sorted from blood. The origin of the receptors is a human donor in good health. The CDR3 runs from the conserved cysteine through the conserved F or W. Each record gives: D gene, J gene, clone size, V gene, CDR3 protein, CDR3 DNA. The D gene is left open where the match is weak. Only part of the rows carry a size: once, few, many, or a class if the clone is expanded.

NA | TRBJ1-3 | NA | TRBV7-9 | CASSSPLSGNTIYF | TGTGCCAGCAGCTCCCCGCTCTCTGGAAACACCATATATTTT
NA | TRBJ2-2 | NA | TRBV6-6 | CASTRTNTGELFF | TGTGCCAGCACTAGGACGAACACCGGGGAGCTGTTTTTT
TRBD1 | TRBJ1-2 | NA | TRBV5-1 | CASSFTGGGNYGYTF | TGCGCCAGCAGCTTTACAGGGGGAGGTAACTATGGCTACACCTTC
NA | TRBJ1-4 | once | TRBV18 | CASSPRDGYNEKLFF | TGTGCCAGCTCACCACGGGACGGTTATAATGAAAAACTGTTTTTT
NA | TRBJ2-1 | once | TRBV4-2 | CASSQEEGGNEQFF | TGTGCCAGCAGCCAAGAAGAGGGCGGAAATGAGCAGTTCTTC
NA | TRBJ1-5 | NA | TRBV19 | CASSIWLGQGRPQPQHF | TGTGCCAGTAGTATATGGTTAGGGCAGGGGAGACCTCAGCCCCAGCATTTT
NA | TRBJ2-2 | NA | TRBV7-9 | CASDVDGFNGGELFF | TGTGCCAGCGATGTAGACGGTTTCAATGGCGGGGAGCTGTTTTTT
NA | TRBJ1-1 | NA | TRBV19 | CASSKETQNTEAFF | TGTGCCAGTAGTAAGGAAACCCAGAACACTGAAGCTTTCTTT
NA | TRBJ1-2 | NA | TRBV5-8 | CASTMIGGVTDGYTF | TGTGCCAGCACCATGATCGGAGGGGTCACTGATGGCTACACCTTC
NA | TRBJ1-5 | NA | TRBV6-1 | CASKGGWGSNQPQHF | TGTGCCAGCAAGGGAGGATGGGGGAGCAATCAGCCCCAGCATTTT
TRBD1 | TRBJ1-2 | NA | TRBV11-2 | CASSLAGTGSYGYTF | TGTGCCAGCAGCTTAGCGGGGACAGGATCCTATGGCTACACCTTC
TRBD1 | TRBJ1-2 | NA | TRBV4-2 | CASSQDRSRGTEYGYTF | TGTGCCAGCAGCCAAGATAGGTCTCGGGGGACAGAATATGGCTACACCTTC
TRBD1 | TRBJ1-5 | NA | TRBV10-3 | CAISEGTGAHSNQPQHF | TGTGCCATCAGTGAGGGGACAGGAGCCCATAGCAATCAGCCCCAGCATTTT
NA | TRBJ2-5 | NA | TRBV29-1 | CSVVPLPRTAQETQYF | TGCAGCGTTGTGCCACTCCCCCGGACAGCCCAAGAGACCCAGTACTTC
NA | TRBJ1-5 | few | TRBV30 | CAWSTGNNQPQHF | TGTGCCTGGAGCACAGGTAACAATCAGCCCCAGCATTTT
NA | TRBJ2-5 | NA | TRBV20-1 | CSARHETQYF | TGCAGTGCTAGACACGAGACCCAGTACTTC
NA | TRBJ1-2 | NA | TRBV5-1 | CASSEHYGYTF | TGCGCCAGCAGCGAGCACTATGGCTACACCTTC
NA | TRBJ2-2 | NA | TRBV18 | CASSSNEAGELFF | TGTGCCAGCTCATCAAATGAAGCCGGGGAGCTGTTTTTT
NA | TRBJ1-5 | few | TRBV6-5 | CASSLFRGVGQPQHF | TGTGCCAGCAGTTTGTTCCGGGGGGTAGGCCAGCCCCAGCATTTT
NA | TRBJ2-1 | NA | TRBV9 | CASSPGTQRGDEQFF | TGTGCCAGCAGCCCCGGGACTCAAAGGGGCGATGAGCAGTTCTTC
TRBD1 | TRBJ2-7 | NA | TRBV4-2 | CASSQNPGQGSEQYF | TGTGCCAGCAGCCAAAATCCGGGACAGGGATCCGAGCAGTACTTC
TRBD1 | TRBJ1-1 | NA | TRBV2 | CASNRDSAEAFF | TGTGCCAGCAATCGGGACAGCGCTGAAGCTTTCTTT
NA | TRBJ1-5 | NA | TRBV12-5 | CASASDLNQPQHF | TGTGCTAGTGCCTCGGACCTCAATCAGCCCCAGCATTTT
TRBD1 | TRBJ1-4 | NA | TRBV27 | CASSATQGAGKLFF | TGTGCCAGCAGTGCCACACAGGGGGCGGGAAAACTGTTTTTT
NA | TRBJ2-1 | NA | TRBV27 | CASTPSRWGAYNEQFF | TGTGCCAGCACCCCTAGTCGGTGGGGGGCCTACAATGAGCAGTTCTTC
TRBD1 | TRBJ1-1 | NA | TRBV5-1 | CASRGQGVSEAFF | TGCGCCAGCCGTGGACAGGGTGTCTCTGAAGCTTTCTTT
NA | TRBJ1-3 | once | TRBV7-8 | CASSLAWGGNTIYF | TGTGCCAGCAGCTTAGCGTGGGGTGGAAACACCATATATTTT
NA | TRBJ1-5 | NA | TRBV19 | CASSLGWGGYQPQHF | TGTGCCAGTAGCCTAGGGTGGGGGGGGTATCAGCCCCAGCATTTT
NA | TRBJ1-2 | NA | TRBV18 | CASSPPMRNYGYTF | TGTGCCAGCTCACCACCCATGAGGAACTATGGCTACACCTTC
NA | TRBJ2-2 | once | TRBV5-1 | CASSGGLSNAGELFF | TGCGCCAGCAGCGGGGGCCTTAGTAATGCCGGGGAGCTGTTTTTT
NA | TRBJ1-6 | NA | TRBV15 | CATSQTYNSPLHF | TGTGCCACCTCACAAACCTATAATTCACCCCTCCACTTT
TRBD2 | TRBJ2-5 | few | TRBV5-1 | CASSFGGTSGDAAQYF | TGCGCCAGCAGCTTCGGGGGGACTAGCGGGGATGCGGCCCAGTACTTC
NA | TRBJ1-6 | NA | TRBV9 | CASSAPGSPLHF | TGTGCCAGCAGCGCGCCGGGTTCACCCCTCCACTTT
TRBD1 | TRBJ2-4 | NA | TRBV5-1 | CASSWGWTGTKNIQYF | TGCGCCAGCAGCTGGGGCTGGACAGGGACTAAAAACATTCAGTACTTC
NA | TRBJ2-5 | NA | TRBV10-3 | CAVGHGGPARETQYF | TGTGCCGTAGGACATGGGGGGCCGGCTCGAGAGACCCAGTACTTC
TRBD1 | TRBJ1-5 | NA | TRBV27 | CASSVRQGSGQPQHF | TGTGCCAGCAGTGTGCGACAGGGTAGTGGTCAGCCCCAGCATTTT
TRBD1 | TRBJ2-7 | NA | TRBV9 | CASSTGTVAYEQYF | TGTGCCAGCAGCACCGGGACAGTAGCGTACGAGCAGTACTTC
TRBD1 | TRBJ2-7 | NA | TRBV7-8 | CASRPRQGWPYEQYF | TGTGCCAGCAGACCACGACAGGGATGGCCCTACGAGCAGTACTTC
NA | TRBJ2-7 | NA | TRBV6-1 | CASKTDFYEQYF | TGTGCCAGCAAGACGGACTTTTACGAGCAGTACTTC
TRBD1 | TRBJ1-2 | NA | TRBV10-3 | CAIQSQGLNYGYTF | TGTGCCATCCAATCACAGGGGCTAAACTATGGCTACACCTTC
NA | TRBJ1-5 | NA | TRBV11-3 | CASSLESGQPQHF | TGTGCCAGCAGCTTAGAAAGCGGTCAGCCCCAGCATTTT
NA | TRBJ2-7 | once | TRBV19 | CASSHGLAGITYEQYF | TGTGCCAGTAGCCACGGCCTGGCAGGAATCACCTACGAGCAGTACTTC
NA | TRBJ2-3 | NA | TRBV25-1 | CASSDLFGTDTQYF | TGTGCCAGCAGCGATCTCTTTGGCACAGATACGCAGTATTTT
NA | TRBJ2-7 | NA | TRBV7-2 | CASSPTPPTYEQYF | TGTGCCAGCAGCCCCACCCCACCGACCTACGAGCAGTACTTC
TRBD1 | TRBJ2-7 | NA | TRBV10-3 | CATRDRMEQYF | TGTGCCACCAGGGACAGGATGGAGCAGTACTTC
NA | TRBJ2-2 | NA | TRBV27 | CASSFLSGELFF | TGTGCCAGCAGTTTCCTAAGCGGGGAGCTGTTTTTT
NA | TRBJ1-5 | NA | TRBV19 | CASSMVGSGNQPQHF | TGTGCCAGTAGTATGGTAGGGAGCGGCAATCAGCCCCAGCATTTT
NA | TRBJ2-1 | NA | TRBV11-2 | CASSLGAGTSYNEQFF | TGTGCCAGCAGCTTAGGCGCCGGGACAAGTTACAATGAGCAGTTCTTC
NA | TRBJ1-1 | NA | TRBV9 | CASSGLAENTEAFF | TGTGCCAGCAGCGGATTGGCAGAGAACACTGAAGCTTTCTTT
NA | TRBJ1-5 | once | TRBV6-5 | CASSYSWDSNQPQHF | TGTGCCAGCAGTTACTCGTGGGATAGCAATCAGCCCCAGCATTTT
NA | TRBJ2-6 | NA | TRBV18 | CASSPGARSGANVLTF | TGTGCCAGCTCACCAGGGGCCAGGTCTGGGGCCAACGTCCTGACTTTC
NA | TRBJ1-2 | NA | TRBV6-5 | CASTPSVGVGGYTF | TGTGCCAGCACTCCCAGTGTGGGTGTGGGTGGCTACACCTTC
NA | TRBJ2-1 | NA | TRBV7-2 | CASSLAPGSYNEQFF | TGTGCCAGCAGCTTAGCCCCCGGCTCCTACAATGAGCAGTTCTTC